This TCR beta chain was sequenced for a study of shared clonotypes between healthy human individuals (dated by TCRdb to the early 2020s). In the study overall: Three men and a couple of women, aged 18 to 49 years, made up the cohort. Per donor, leukapheresis produced somewhere between about 0.8 and 9 billion PBMCs. Per donor, three plates each were used for CD4 naive and CD4 memory, two for CD8 naive, and one for CD8 memory. Blood TCR repertoires of about 5 healthy adults were deeply sequenced to estimate repertoire size and the extent of clonotype sharing between individuals. Different laboratories and diverse techniques were used to prepare libraries and sequence TCR repertoires, to increase sequencing depth and limit assay-specific biases. What the work shows at the level of the full study, not this receptor alone: Because the study included only a small number of donors, the genetic and exposure-history diversity represented was limited. Sampling was restricted to blood, and TCR repertoires in tissues likely differ from the TCR repertoires found in blood. Estimated clonotype richness was generally larger for naive than for memory subsets. Pairwise subsampling led to the expectation that sequencing depth would affect the degree of clonotype sharing among donors. Sharing across a few donors was observed for about 5% of naive CD4, 3% to 3.5% of naive CD8, about 2.3% of memory CD4, and about 0.39% of memory CD8 clonotypes. Incomplete sequencing was indicated by rarefaction of sorted-subset datasets, despite the large sequencing depth. Compared with non-shared clonotypes, clonotypes shared by all four sorted-subset donors had higher generation probabilities.

In regard to this clone: The antigen this receptor binds is unknown. Base qualities are not recorded, but no much larger clone differs from it by a single base.

Donors were healthy HIV-negative adults with no recently reported acute infections or vaccinations. All donors were Caucasian adults living in Nashville, Tennessee, USA. CD4+ T cells were enriched by magnetic negative selection; naive cells were then positively selected on CD45RA, and the negative fraction formed the memory subset. Blood was obtained by leukapheresis, after which PBMCs were separated by Ficoll-Histopaque density gradient centrifugation and cryopreserved in liquid nitrogen vapor phase. Analytical flow cytometry was used to check the purity and quantity of every magnetically sorted T cell population. Genomic DNA was isolated from each sorted fraction and quantified by UV absorbance on a Nanodrop 2000c. V loses 3 bases at its end and J loses 3 bases; junction bases beyond the gene matches: 22. CDR1 and CDR2 are read off the germline V gene as WSHSY and SAAADI. Measured from the cysteine to the phenylalanine, the CDR3 is 20 residues long. Left in the record is the CDR3 DNA by itself, 60 bases read in frame from the first base.

Using the deep immunoSEQ assay, multiplex PCR amplified TCR CDR3 regions from genomic DNA. Extracted genomic DNA from each cell subset was spread evenly across all wells of several immunoSEQ 96-well plates, with each plate serving as a replicate. For sorted subsets, about 220 ng of genomic DNA, equivalent to around 29,000 T cell genomes, went into each replicate PCR. Purified libraries were measured with a Qubit 3.0 fluorometer, size-checked on a Bioanalyzer 2100, and measured again with the KAPA Library Quantification kit. Every immunoSEQ 96-well plate was sequenced on a separate single-read 150-cycle Illumina NextSeq 550 flow cell. Per the source publication's procedure: Because the immunoSEQ output included only junctional sequences and no quality scores, the filtering could not be the same as the filtering used for full-length reads. To assign V/J genes and CDR3, sequences were annotated against IMGT germline references using PyIR, a Python wrapper for IgBLAST v1.9. Reads were removed for weak V/J assignments (E-value above 1e-6), missing CDR3, stop codons, out-of-frame junctions, or ambiguous translated residues. A V3J clonotype was defined by an identical inferred V gene, J gene, and CDR3 amino acid sequence. The percentage overlap between two repertoires was calculated by dividing the number of shared unique clonotypes by the size of the smaller repertoire. RTK rarefaction, the Chao1 estimator, and Recon v2.1 estimates of unobserved clonotypes were used to assess repertoire richness. For all TCRbeta clonotypes obtained by the gDNA method from a handful of donors, generation probabilities were computed with OLGA. The immuneACCESS repertoire file appears here via TCRdb, limited to in-frame rearrangements. These files lack a portion of the clones; in checked studies, under half of the deficit traces to unresolved V genes, and the cause of the others is not known. That table is the source of V, J and clone size, and D and trimming were worked out from the DNA. The sample has fewer than 3 million clones on record, less than 95% of them singletons. Around 0.35% of the sample lies in the top ten.

Sequenced material: naive CD4+ T cells from PBMCs. This specimen's cell subset or site label, per the study, means: CD45RA+ positively selected. Recombination connected TRBV10-2 to TRBJ2-7, with 8 middle bases fitting TRBD1. The source of this sequence is a young man in good health. Some clones in this sample may be carry-over from other donors' samples. The DNA is as follows: TGCGCCAGCAGTGACCTGACGAGGGACAGGCGCCACCACCATCGCTACGAGCAGTACTTC. Its translation reads: CASSDLTRDRRHHHRYEQYF.